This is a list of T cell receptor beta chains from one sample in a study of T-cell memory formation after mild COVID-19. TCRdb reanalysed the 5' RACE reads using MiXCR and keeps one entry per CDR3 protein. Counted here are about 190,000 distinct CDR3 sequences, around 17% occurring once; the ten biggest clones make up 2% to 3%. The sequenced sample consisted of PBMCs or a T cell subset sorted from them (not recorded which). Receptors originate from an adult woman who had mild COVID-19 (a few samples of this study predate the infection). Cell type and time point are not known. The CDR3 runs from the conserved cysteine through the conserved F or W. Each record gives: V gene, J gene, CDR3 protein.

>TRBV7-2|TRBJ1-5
CASSLEFQPQHF
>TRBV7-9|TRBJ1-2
CASSPEAHGLGGYTF
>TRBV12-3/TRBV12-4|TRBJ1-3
CASSYLPGGLGNTIYF
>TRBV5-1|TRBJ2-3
CASSSGTSTDTQYF
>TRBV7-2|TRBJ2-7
CASSRDRGSYEQYF
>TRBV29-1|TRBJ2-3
CSVGTSGDYTDTQYF
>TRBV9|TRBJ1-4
CASSVATGVRGFSEKLFF
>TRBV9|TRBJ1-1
CASRPLAGRYTEAFF
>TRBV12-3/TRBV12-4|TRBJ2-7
CASRQGRNYEQYF
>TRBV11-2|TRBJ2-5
CASSLRGLQYF
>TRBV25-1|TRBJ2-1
CASSTLGNEQFF
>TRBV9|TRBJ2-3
CASGLTPGQGTDTQYF
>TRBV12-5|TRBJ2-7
CASGLGNRDSAGQYF
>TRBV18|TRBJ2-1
CASSPQGASYNEQFF
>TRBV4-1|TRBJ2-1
CASIRTGTSGGPSMIF
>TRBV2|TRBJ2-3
CASNLEASVRADTQYF
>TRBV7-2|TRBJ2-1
CASSLWGTGTNNEQFF
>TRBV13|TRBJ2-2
CASEGIPRAGELFF
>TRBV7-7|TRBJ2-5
CASSSLAGVKETQYF
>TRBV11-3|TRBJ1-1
CASSLEVPGRKYTEAFF
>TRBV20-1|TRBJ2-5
CSARGDRETQYF
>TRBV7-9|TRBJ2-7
CASSAPWDRNHEQYF
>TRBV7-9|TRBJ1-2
CASSGTTWGYGYTF
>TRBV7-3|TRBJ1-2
CASSLAPSGAEGYTF
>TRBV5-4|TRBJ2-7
CASSLELAAYEQYF